These 22 T cell receptor beta chains were all obtained from the same sample, sequenced in a study of metastatic and nonmetastatic thyroid tumors (dated by TCRdb to the early 2020s). None of the patients had been given any treatment before thyroid surgery. Library creation used PCR. Data came from an Illumina HiSeq 4000. TCRdb's own reprocessing of the public reads used fastp at Q25 and MiXCR and kept productive beta chains. The sample has about 92,000 clones on record, about 15% of them singletons. The top ten clonotypes cover roughly 3.9% of the sample. Sequencing used blood. The receptor source for this set is a female donor with papillary thyroid cancer or a benign thyroid nodule (not recorded which). Some clones in this sample may be carry-over from other donors' samples.

This clone was recorded at least ten times. The genes are TRBV6-6 and TRBJ1-2; 7 bases are a match to TRBD1. From germline, CDR1 is MNHNY and CDR2 SVGAGI (reference sequence). J was trimmed by 8 bases and V by 0 bases; bases with no gene match: 6. This CDR3 comprises 14 residues. The DNA of the CDR3 is TGTGCCAGCAGTTACTCGGGACAGTGGGAGGGCTACACCTTC. Amino acid sequence: CASSYSGQWEGYTF.

The sample holds a few counts of this clone. Given a much more abundant clone one base away, this may be a read error. The chain combines TRBV2 with TRBJ2-3; D not resolved. Germline CDR1 and CDR2: SNHLY and FYNNEI. This CDR3 contains 11 residues. The V end lost 5 bases, the J end lost 5 bases, and 5 bases lay between the germline ends. This chain's CDR3 is CASSQVDTQYF. Here the CDR3 DNA reads TGTGCCAGCAGTCAGGTAGATACGCAGTATTTT.

This clone appeared many times. The CDR3 loop reads CASSQVQVGNTIYF. The CDR3 DNA follows: TGCGCCAGCAGCCAAGTTCAGGTTGGAAACACCATATATTTT. The V call is TRBV4-1, the J call TRBJ1-3; D is uncertain. Germline V gene lookup returns CDR1 MGHRA and CDR2 YSYEKL. The germline V and J ends were trimmed by 1 base and 3 bases, with 7 bases remaining between them. The CDR3 extends over 14 amino acids.

The chain recombines TRBV5-1 with TRBJ2-5; TRBD1 aligns across 8 bases. J was trimmed by 1 base and V by 3 bases; bases with no gene match: 8. Germline V gives CDR1 SGHRS, CDR2 YFSETQ. This CDR3 comprises 16 residues. The CDR3 reads CASSWTGGQGQETQYF. For the CDR3, the DNA is TGCGCCAGCAGCTGGACCGGTGGACAGGGCCAAGAGACCCAGTACTTC.

This clone has more than one count but fewer than ten. The CDR3 carries no conserved terminal phenylalanine or tryptophan, so it likely arises from a read error. The chain carries TRBV6-1 and TRBJ2-7, with TRBD2 matching over 8 bases. The V gene's germline CDR1 is MNHNS and CDR2 SASEGT. V lost 7 bases to trimming and J lost 6 bases; unmatched junction nucleotides: 14. The CDR3 is 15 amino acids. DNA for the CDR3: TGTGCCAGCACTCTAGGACCGAGCGGGGGCACCGAGCAGTACTTA. Its protein product is CASTLGPSGGTEQYL.

This clone was recorded only once. A much larger clone sits a single nucleotide away, making a read error possible. The chain couples TRBV5-1 to TRBJ2-4; 8 positions agree with TRBD2. Trimming cost V 5 bases and J 11 bases; bases outside gene matches: 6. This CDR3 comprises 12 residues. CDR1 is SGHRS and CDR2 is YFSETQ in the germline V gene. The CDR3 region is CASSRQREFQYF. The CDR3 DNA reads as TGCGCCAGCAGTAGACAGCGGGAGTTTCAGTACTTC.

This clone was counted only a few times. The chain recombines TRBV6-2 or TRBV6-3 with TRBJ2-1, with TRBD2 matching 10 bases. The CDR3 consists of 15 residues. V lost 2 bases to trimming and J lost 7 bases; unmatched junction nucleotides: 5. Germline V lookup: CDR1 MNHEY, CDR2 SVGEGT. The chain's CDR3 is CASSYPSGRLNEQFF. The CDR3 bases are TGTGCCAGCAGTTACCCTAGCGGGAGATTGAATGAGCAGTTCTTC.

This clone showed up many times. Possible read error: a much larger clone is one base away. V usage is TRBV19 and J usage is TRBJ2-7; TRBD1 agrees at 7 bases. The CDR3 consists of 13 residues. Germline V gene sequence: CDR1 LNHDA, CDR2 SQIVND (reference sequence). Trimming at V came to 5 bases and at J to 0 bases, leaving 1 base not matched to a gene. CDR3 DNA sequence: TGTGCCAGTAGTGACAGGGCCTCCTACGAGCAGTACTTC. Protein product: CASSDRASYEQYF. Drawing the rest from reference TRBV19 and TRBJ2-7, the complete variable domain is DGGITQSPKYLFRKEGQNVTLSCEQNLNHDAMYWYRQDPGQGLRLIYYSQIVNDFQKGDIAEGYSVSREKKESFPLTVTSAQKNPTAFYLCASSDRASYEQYFGPGTRLTVT.

There are a few counts of this clone. It may be a read error: a sequence one base away is much more abundant. The chain uses TRBV27 and TRBJ2-4; TRBD1 or TRBD2 may be the D gene (5 bases each). V lost 7 bases to trimming and J lost 8 bases, with 12 bases between them. The CDR3 is 12 amino acids. Germline values: CDR1 MNHEY, CDR2 SMNVEV (reference sequence). The CDR3 DNA reads as TGTGCCAGCAAGACCGGGGCGGACATTCAGTACTTC. Amino acids: CASKTGADIQYF.

This clone was seen repeatedly, ten times or more. The chain couples TRBV29-1 to TRBJ1-1; the D gene is possibly TRBD1 (6 bases). The CDR3 totals 12 residues. V lost 4 bases to trimming and J lost 1 base, with 7 bases between them. CDR1 is SQVTM and CDR2 is ANQGSEA in the germline V gene. The CDR3 region is CSVVTGNTEAFF. The CDR3 nucleotides are TGCAGCGTTGTGACAGGGAACACTGAAGCTTTCTTT.

In this sample, this clone turned up once. One end of the junction does not line up with germline, which may come from a read error. The genes are TRBV7-8 and TRBJ2-6, with D tentatively TRBD1 or TRBD2 (5 bases each). Per the germline V gene, CDR1 is SGHVS and CDR2 is FQNEAQ. The CDR3 has 18 residues. The chain's CDR3 is CASSRTGLDFSGAKVLTF. For the CDR3, the DNA is TGTGCCAGCAGCCGCACGGGGCTCGATTTCTCTGGGGCCAAAGTCCTGACTTTC.

This clone has just a few counts. A single base separates this from a much larger clone, so it may be a read error. This chain uses TRBV15 with TRBJ2-3, with TRBD2 as a possible D gene (6 bases). V lost 6 bases and J 4 bases, leaving 14 bases between the germline ends. Germline V gene data show CDR1 as LNHNV and CDR2 as YYDKDF (reference sequence). This CDR3 contains 14 residues. Here the CDR3 DNA reads TGTGCCACCAGACCGGGCGGGGCCGCAGATACGCAGTATTTT. Translating it yields CATRPGGAADTQYF.

This rearrangement joins TRBV13 to TRBJ2-3; D possibly corresponds to TRBD2 (7 bases). CDR3 length: 16 amino acids. Germline values: CDR1 PRHDT, CDR2 FYEKMQ (reference sequence). The V end lost 5 bases, the J end lost 4 bases, and 19 bases lay between the germline ends. The CDR3 DNA sequence: TGTGCCAGCAGCACATGGACTAGAGAGGGGGCAGATACGCAGTATTTT. It specifies CASSTWTREGADTQYF.

The V call is TRBV5-6, the J call TRBJ2-1; D tentatively fits TRBD1 or TRBD2 (5 bases each). V lost 4 bases to trimming and J lost 8 bases, with 19 bases between them. Germline lookup yields CDR1 SGHDT and CDR2 YYEEEE. There are 15 residues in the CDR3. The CDR3 spells CASSPTYEGFDEQFF. CDR3 sequence (DNA): TGTGCCAGCAGCCCCACTTACGAGGGGTTTGATGAGCAGTTCTTC.

This clone has a handful of counts. A clone one base away is much larger, so this may be a read error. The chain recombines TRBV7-8 with TRBJ2-3; D possibly corresponds to TRBD2 (5 bases). The germline V gene encodes CDR1 SGHVS and CDR2 FQNEAQ. The CDR3 sequence is 14 residues long. Trimming stripped 7 bases from V and 2 bases from J, with 13 bases between. The CDR3 here is CASTTAVVTDTQYF. CDR3 in DNA: TGTGCCAGCACCACAGCGGTGGTCACAGATACGCAGTATTTT.

To note about this clone: The conserved phenylalanine or tryptophan is not found at the CDR3 terminus, so this likely reflects a read error. The chain is built from TRBV20-1 and TRBJ2-7, with TRBD2 as a possible D gene (6 bases). The germline V gene has CDR1 DFQATT and CDR2 SNEGSKA (reference sequence). There are 13 residues in the CDR3. Trimming pared 1 base from V and 2 bases from J, leaving 9 bases between. The CDR3 coding sequence is TGCAGTGCTAGAGTGGGGGGTCCCTACGAGCAGTACCTC. Its translation is CSARVGGPYEQYL.

This clone was detected ten times or more. V is TRBV5-1 and J is TRBJ2-1, with 10 nucleotides matching TRBD2. V lost 3 bases to trimming and J lost 8 bases; unmatched junction nucleotides: 14. This CDR3 contains 17 residues. From germline, CDR1 is SGHRS and CDR2 YFSETQ. CDR3: CASSSSPTSGVGYEQFF. The CDR3, as DNA: TGCGCCAGCAGCTCCTCGCCTACTAGCGGGGTGGGTTATGAGCAGTTCTTC.

This clone was observed at least ten times. The gene calls are TRBV11-2 and TRBJ1-1; D is uncertain. Germline V gene sequence: CDR1 SGHAT, CDR2 FQNNGV. There are 13 residues in the CDR3. With 1 base removed from V and 3 bases from J, the gap between germline ends came to 6 bases. CDR3 protein: CASSLVRDTEAFF. As DNA, the CDR3 is TGTGCCAGCAGCTTAGTCCGGGACACTGAAGCTTTCTTT.

This clone was detected many times. This rearrangement joins TRBV5-6 to TRBJ1-1; 9 bases line up with TRBD1. The V segment lost 4 bases and the J segment 11 bases; nucleotides outside the gene matches: 9. The germline V gene encodes CDR1 SGHDT and CDR2 YYEEEE. The CDR3 extends over 13 amino acids. The CDR3 nucleotides are TGTGCCAGCAGCACCGGACAGGGGCGAGCGGCTTTCTTT. The encoded protein is CASSTGQGRAAFF.

Many counts were recorded for this clone. V and J are TRBV25-1 and TRBJ2-5, with TRBD1 as a possible D gene (5 bases). Germline lookup yields CDR1 MGHDK and CDR2 SYGVNS. Trimming took 8 bases from V and 5 from J, leaving 15 bases between them. The CDR3 runs 13 residues. The CDR3 DNA reads as TGTGCCAGCGCAGGGTTGGGTCGGGAGACCCAGTACTTC. Translation: CASAGLGRETQYF.

This clone was counted many times. The chain carries TRBV20-1 and TRBJ1-5; no clear D. The CDR3 extends over 13 amino acids. V was trimmed by 6 bases and J by 2 bases, leaving 11 bases between them. CDR1 is DFQATT and CDR2 is SNEGSKA in the germline V gene (reference sequence). The chain's CDR3 is CSAYPGGNQPQHF. DNA for the CDR3: TGCAGTGCCTATCCGGGCGGCAATCAGCCCCAGCATTTT.

This clone was detected many times. The rearrangement uses TRBV19 and TRBJ2-5; 10 bases line up with TRBD1. The V and J ends lost 8 bases and 2 bases, in that order; junction bases with no gene match: 8. Germline values: CDR1 LNHDA, CDR2 SQIVND (reference sequence). This CDR3 spans 15 amino acids. In DNA, the CDR3 is TGTGCCAGTTCCACGACAGGGGGCTTTCAAGAGACCCAGTACTTC. It specifies CASSTTGGFQETQYF.